The next 16 T cell receptor beta chains were all read from a single sample in a study of T cell clonality in common variable immunodeficiency. Measured with immunoSEQ multiplex PCR; TCRdb has only the in-frame clones, and not every one. This repertoire lists 25,000 to 35,000 clones without singletons; 4.5% sits in the top ten. Sequencing input: peripheral blood mononuclear cells. All receptors derive from a person aged 18 to 69 in good health.

For this clone: The read terminates 3 residues before the CDR3 end, so the remaining end is supplied by the germline J gene. V is TRBV5-6 and J is TRBJ1-1; weak D call: TRBD1 (6 bases). Germline CDR1 is SGHDT and CDR2 is YYEEEE. Trimming removed 6 bases at V and 4 bases at J, with 16 bases between. This CDR3 contains 14 residues. The part of the CDR3 DNA that was read is TGTGCCAGCAACCGCCGGGGGGCGACCACTGAA. It encodes CASNRRGATTE. The entire CDR3 protein reads CASNRRGATTEAFF.

The sample holds many counts of this clone. The DNA read from the CDR3 is TGCAGTGCTAGAGATCACAGCCCCCAAGAGACG. It yields the protein CSARDHSPQET. The full CDR3 reads CSARDHSPQETQYF. The chain combines TRBV20-1 with TRBJ2-3; D not resolved. The CDR3 extends 3 residues past the end of the read, so its final part is completed from the germline J gene. This CDR3 spans 14 amino acids. The germline gives CDR1 DFQATT, CDR2 SNEGSKA (reference sequence).

This clone appeared many times. With the read ending 3 residues before the CDR3 end, the germline J gene is used to fill in that end. The genes are TRBV6-2 or TRBV6-3 and TRBJ2-2, with 8 bases fitting TRBD1. Germline V CDR1 and CDR2: MNHEY, SVGEGT. The CDR3 is 17 residues long. V was clipped by 0 bases and J by 3 bases; unmatched bases: 6. The CDR3 sequence: CASSYSLTGEYTGELFF. The covered CDR3 bases are TGTGCCAGCAGTTACTCATTGACAGGGGAATACACCGGGGAG.

This clone was seen only a few times. From the germline J gene comes the end of the CDR3, since the read stops 3 residues before it. This sequence joins TRBV6-2 or TRBV6-3 and TRBJ1-2; D gene ambiguous. The length of the CDR3 is 15 residues. The V gene's germline CDR1 is MNHEY and CDR2 SVGEGT. The CDR3 sequence: CASSYYRGLVDGYTF. CDR3 bases read: TGTGCCAGCAGTTACTATAGAGGGCTCGTAGACGGC.

With respect to this clone: Read coverage stops 3 residues before the CDR3 terminus; the germline J gene supplies the remainder. The gene calls are TRBV11-3 and TRBJ2-2; 10 positions agree with TRBD1. Trimming at V came to 6 bases and at J to 7 bases, leaving 5 bases not matched to a gene. Germline V lookup: CDR1 SGHNT, CDR2 YENEEA. The CDR3 totals 14 residues. The sequenced part of the CDR3 DNA is TGTGCCAGCAGACTTGACAGGGGGCACGGGGAG. Amino acid sequence: CASRLDRGHGE. The whole CDR3 protein is CASRLDRGHGELFF.

This clone was observed a handful of times. Read coverage stops 3 residues before the CDR3 terminus; the germline J gene supplies the remainder. The V gene is TRBV7-9, the J gene TRBJ1-3; D uncertain. CDR3 length: 15 residues. Germline lookup yields CDR1 SEHNR and CDR2 FQNEAQ (reference sequence). Trimming stripped 7 bases from V and 4 bases from J, with 17 bases between. CDR3 bases read: TGTGCCAGCACCCTCCGGGGAACTGTGGGAAACACC. Residues: CASTLRGTVGNT. The CDR3 as a whole reads CASTLRGTVGNTIYF. Full variable domain (rest looked up from reference TRBV7-9 and TRBJ1-3): DTGVSQNPRHKITKRGQNVTFRCDPISEHNRLYWYRQTLGQGPEFLTYFQNEAQLEKSRLLSDRFSAERPKGSFSTLEIQRTEQGDSAMYLCASTLRGTVGNTIYFGEGSWLTVV.

This clone has ten or more counts. Read data end 3 residues before the CDR3 end; the end is taken from the germline J gene. The genes are TRBV14 and TRBJ2-5; 10 bases line up with TRBD2. J was trimmed by 0 bases and V by 4 bases; bases with no gene match: 5. Germline V gene sequence: CDR1 SGHDN, CDR2 FVKESK. The CDR3 is 16 residues long. The CDR3 is CASSLRLAGNQETQYF. The CDR3 bases that were read are TGTGCCAGCAGCCTTAGACTAGCGGGCAACCAAGAGACC. The whole variable domain, remainder taken from reference TRBV14 and TRBJ2-5, is EAGVTQFPSHSVIEKGQTVTLRCDPISGHDNLYWYRRVMGKEIKFLLHFVKESKQDESGMPNNRFLAERTGGTYSTLKVQPAELEDSGVYFCASSLRLAGNQETQYFGPGTRLLVL.

This clone was seen repeatedly, ten times or more. The read finishes 3 residues shy of the CDR3 end, and the germline J gene is used to complete it. This rearrangement joins TRBV19 to TRBJ2-6, with D possibly TRBD1 on 6 matching bases. The V end was cut by 7 bases, the J end by 0 bases, with 13 bases between. Germline values: CDR1 LNHDA, CDR2 SQIVND (reference sequence). This CDR3 region has 16 residues. The sequenced CDR3 bases are TGTGCCAGTACAGGGGTCGGCCTCTCTGGGGCCAACGTC. This gives the protein CASTGVGLSGANV. The whole CDR3 reads CASTGVGLSGANVLTF. The full variable domain, its missing parts supplied by reference TRBV19 and TRBJ2-6, is DGGITQSPKYLFRKEGQNVTLSCEQNLNHDAMYWYRQDPGQGLRLIYYSQIVNDFQKGDIAEGYSVSREKKESFPLTVTSAQKNPTAFYLCASTGVGLSGANVLTFGAGSRLTVL.

A note on this clone: The read ends 3 residues early relative to the CDR3; the germline J gene fills the gap. The gene calls are TRBV5-6 and TRBJ1-2; a weak D match, TRBD1 (5 bases). Germline V gene lookup returns CDR1 SGHDT and CDR2 YYEEEE. The CDR3 is 15 amino acids. CDR3 loop: CASSGQGVASYDYTF. The sequenced part of the CDR3 DNA is TGTGCCAGCAGCGGGCAAGGGGTAGCTTCTTACGAC.

This clone showed up many times. With the read ending 3 residues before the CDR3 end, the germline J gene is used to fill in that end. The chain has TRBV12-3 or TRBV12-4 and TRBJ2-7; the match to TRBD1 covers 7 bases. J was trimmed by 6 bases and V by 10 bases; bases with no gene match: 15. The CDR3 contains 14 residues. CDR3 bases read: TGTGCCACCTCCCCGGGACAGACCGATCGCGAG. Amino acids: CATSPGQTDRE. The whole CDR3 protein is CATSPGQTDREQYF.

There are many counts of this clone. Coverage ceases 3 residues before the CDR3 finishes, and the germline J gene fills in the end. V usage is TRBV6-1 and J usage is TRBJ2-2, with 7 bases fitting TRBD1. Trimming at V came to 2 bases and at J to 5 bases, leaving 17 bases not matched to a gene. Germline CDR1 MNHNS, CDR2 SASEGT. This CDR3 comprises 19 residues. The CDR3 is CASSEREPGTVDRTGELFF. CDR3 DNA (partial): TGTGCCAGCAGTGAAAGGGAGCCGGGGACAGTAGATCGTACCGGGGAG.

At least ten counts were recorded for this clone. The read gets to within 3 residues of the CDR3 end, and the germline J gene fills in the rest. The chain links TRBV20-1 to TRBJ1-4, with D possibly matching TRBD1 (5 bases). The ends were cut back, 0 bases at V and 6 bases at J, with 11 bases in the middle. This CDR3 comprises 14 residues. Germline CDR1 is DFQATT and CDR2 is SNEGSKA (reference sequence). CDR3 DNA, as far as it was read: TGCAGTGCTAGAGATCGGCAGGGAGATGAAAAA. Protein sequence: CSARDRQGDEK. In full, the CDR3 is CSARDRQGDEKLFF.

This clone was observed many times. The read terminates 3 residues ahead of where the CDR3 ends, so the germline J gene completes it. This chain joins TRBV5-4 and TRBJ2-5; 8 nucleotides align to TRBD2. CDR3 length equals 15 residues. V shed 0 bases and J 5 bases; nucleotides not matched to a gene: 6. Germline CDR1 and CDR2: SGHNT and YYREEE (reference sequence). This CDR3 is CASSLDSPGGETQYF. The sequenced CDR3 bases are TGTGCCAGCAGCTTGGACTCCCCGGGGGGGGAGACC.

This clone was counted ten times or more. With the read ending 3 residues before the CDR3 end, the germline J gene is used to fill in that end. The chain joins TRBV20-1 to TRBJ1-6, with 7 bases lining up with TRBD1. Germline V gene data show CDR1 as DFQATT and CDR2 as SNEGSKA (reference sequence). CDR3 length: 11 amino acids. CDR3 DNA, as far as it was read: TGCAGTGCCCGGGGAGGACAGGCC. Translating gives CSARGGQA. The CDR3 as a whole reads CSARGGQALHF.

Ten or more counts support this clone. Read sequence stops 3 residues before the CDR3 end, and the germline J gene provides the missing end. This rearrangement joins TRBV7-6 to TRBJ2-1; weak D call: TRBD2 (6 bases). Trimming cost V 1 base and J 9 bases, with 13 bases left between them. Germline CDR1 and CDR2: SGHVS and FNYEAQ. This CDR3 is built from 14 residues. The part of the CDR3 DNA that was read is TGTGCCAGCAGCTTAGTCGGGGGAGGTCGTGAG. Amino acids: CASSLVGGGRE. The CDR3 in full is CASSLVGGGREQFF.

This clone was recorded at least ten times. The DNA ends 3 residues before the CDR3 does, and the rest of the CDR3 is filled in from the germline J gene. V is TRBV6-2 or TRBV6-3 and J is TRBJ2-1; TRBD1 matches at 7 bases. J lost 8 bases, V lost 6 bases, and 13 bases had no gene match. The germline V gene has CDR1 MNHEY and CDR2 SVGEGT. The CDR3 extends over 15 amino acids. The CDR3 sequence is CASSRFGQALHEQFF. The sequenced part of the CDR3 DNA is TGTGCCAGCAGCCGATTCGGACAGGCCTTACATGAG.